This passage covers 6 T cell receptor beta chains from one sample sequenced in a study of blood T cell repertoires in COVID-19. Clones were read by immunoSEQ multiplex PCR, and TCRdb kept only the in-frame ones, dropping some. Counted here are around 300,000 clones, less than 90% occurring once; the ten biggest clones make up about an eighth. Material for sequencing was peripheral blood. Receptor source: a human donor in a cohort sampled during active COVID-19.

This rearrangement joins TRBV7-2 to TRBJ1-1, with 10 bases lining up with TRBD1. This CDR3 spans 15 amino acids. The germline V gene has CDR1 SGHTA and CDR2 FQGNSA. V gave up 7 bases and J gave up 7 bases; unmatched junction bases: 12. The CDR3 spells CASTANPGQGSEAFF. The CDR3 DNA is TGTGCCAGCACCGCTAATCCGGGACAGGGGAGTGAAGCTTTCTTT.

The rearrangement uses TRBV29-1 and TRBJ1-1; D is possibly TRBD1 (6 bases). There are 13 residues in the CDR3. Trimming took 4 bases from V and 5 from J, leaving 14 bases between them. Per the germline V gene, CDR1 is SQVTM and CDR2 is ANQGSEA. DNA of the CDR3: TGCAGCGTTGTCCACAGGGTCGGGACTGAAGCTTTCTTT. The encoded protein is CSVVHRVGTEAFF.

This sequence joins TRBV18 and TRBJ1-1; weak D call: TRBD1 (5 bases). Germline CDR1 is KGHSH and CDR2 is LQKENI. CDR3 length: 14 residues. V gave up 3 bases and J gave up 6 bases, with 14 bases separating them. The CDR3 loop is CASSPRGTGAEAFF. CDR3 coding DNA: TGTGCCAGCTCACCTCGGGGGACTGGGGCTGAAGCTTTCTTT.

This clone has a handful of counts. The V call is TRBV5-4, the J call TRBJ2-1; tentatively, D is TRBD1 (5 bases). V lost 3 bases, J lost 4 bases, and 11 bases lay in between. The V gene's germline CDR1 is SGHNT and CDR2 YYREEE (reference sequence). This CDR3 has 14 amino acids. CDR3 sequence reads: CASSYRLDYNEQFF. CDR3 coding DNA: TGTGCCAGCAGCTACAGGCTGGATTACAATGAGCAGTTCTTC.

CDR3: CASNTGVYNSPLHF. In DNA, the CDR3 is TGTGCCAGCAATACAGGGGTATATAATTCACCCCTCCACTTT. This chain connects TRBV2 to TRBJ1-6; 7 nucleotides match TRBD1. J lost 4 bases, V lost 7 bases, and 4 bases had no gene match. This CDR3 has 14 amino acids. Germline V gene sequence: CDR1 SNHLY, CDR2 FYNNEI.

The chain is built from TRBV3-1 (or the pseudogene TRBV3-2) and TRBJ1-1, with D hard to call. The CDR3 has 16 residues. V dropped 1 base and J dropped 5 bases, with 17 bases sitting between them. Per the germline V gene, CDR1 is LGHDT and CDR2 is YNNKEL (reference sequence). The CDR3 reads CASSQAGFRLGTEAFF. DNA for the CDR3: TGTGCCAGCAGCCAAGCGGGGTTTCGATTGGGGACTGAAGCTTTCTTT.